One sample yielded the 24 T cell receptor beta chains listed below, sequenced in a study of patients and donors after allogeneic stem cell transplantation. One entry per CDR3 protein, called by TCRdb with MiXCR from the RT-PCR reads. The sample lists 30,000 to 40,000 distinct CDR3 sequences, about two fifths occurring once. Sequencing input: blood, either unsorted or a sorted T cell fraction (not recorded which). These receptors originate from a human donor who was either an allogeneic HSCT recipient or a stem cell or donor lymphocyte infusion donor (not recorded which). It is not recorded whose cells these are; they may come from a transplant donor.

V is TRBV10-3 and J is TRBJ1-1; D remains unclear. The V end lost 7 bases, the J end lost 0 bases, and 6 bases lay between the germline ends. Germline values: CDR1 ENHRY, CDR2 SYGVKD. The CDR3 has 12 residues. The CDR3 region has the DNA TGTGCCATCATGATAGTGAACACTGAAGCTTTCTTT. As protein: CAIMIVNTEAFF.

The V gene is TRBV24-1, the J gene TRBJ1-2; 7 nucleotides agree with TRBD1. CDR3 length equals 13 residues. Germline CDR1 is KGHDR and CDR2 is SFDVKD. Unmatched junction bases numbered 5, after V lost 5 bases and J lost 6 bases. CDR3 region: CATSVGGADGYTF. CDR3 DNA: TGTGCCACCAGTGTAGGGGGCGCGGATGGCTACACCTTC.

This clonotype was observed a handful of times. The V gene is TRBV6-4, the J gene TRBJ1-2, with 7 nucleotides matching TRBD1. In germline, CDR1 is MRHNA, CDR2 SNTAGT. The CDR3 extends over 14 amino acids. J lost 4 bases, V lost 8 bases, and 10 bases had no gene match. The CDR3: CASAPTGTGYGYTF. The CDR3 DNA is TGTGCCAGCGCCCCGACAGGGACTGGCTATGGCTACACCTTC.

Many counts were recorded for this clonotype. This rearrangement joins TRBV19 to TRBJ1-2, with 7 nucleotides matching TRBD1. V gave up 8 bases and J gave up 0 bases; unmatched junction bases: 6. CDR3 length: 14 residues. Germline V gene sequence: CDR1 LNHDA, CDR2 SQIVND (reference sequence). CDR3 amino acids: CASATGAANYGYTF. CDR3 DNA: TGTGCCAGTGCCACAGGGGCGGCTAACTATGGCTACACCTTC.

This clonotype has only a few counts. The CDR3 region is CSARVRGYNEKLFF. For the CDR3, the DNA is TGCAGTGCTAGAGTTCGCGGGTATAATGAAAAACTGTTTTTT. The chain carries TRBV20-1 and TRBJ1-4; D is unclear. The V end was cut by 1 base, the J end by 4 bases, with 10 bases between. There are 14 residues in the CDR3. The V gene's germline CDR1 is DFQATT and CDR2 SNEGSKA (reference sequence).

This chain links TRBV24-1 with TRBJ2-2, with 10 bases fitting TRBD2. Trimming cost V 9 bases and J 2 bases; bases outside gene matches: 5. This CDR3 is 15 amino acids long. The V gene's germline CDR1 is KGHDR and CDR2 SFDVKD. Here the CDR3 DNA reads TGTGCCACCGCCAGGACTAGCGGCAACACCGGGGAGCTGTTTTTT. Encoded protein: CATARTSGNTGELFF.

This chain connects TRBV4-3 to TRBJ1-3, with D possibly being TRBD1 (6 bases). Per the germline V gene, CDR1 is LGHNA and CDR2 is YSLEER. The CDR3 runs to 15 residues. V lost 1 base, J lost 3 bases, and 10 bases lay in between. CDR3 bases: TGCGCCAGCAGCCAAGCTAGGGGGATTGGAAACACCATATATTTT. It translates to CASSQARGIGNTIYF.

The chain links TRBV4-3 to TRBJ1-5; D might be TRBD1 (5 bases). The germline CDR1 and CDR2 sequences are LGHNA and YSLEER. The CDR3 has 19 amino acids. V dropped 1 base and J dropped 0 bases, with 19 bases sitting between them. CDR3 bases: TGCGCCAGCAGCCAAGTAGTACGGGCAGGGAAAGATAGCAATCAGCCCCAGCATTTT. It yields the protein CASSQVVRAGKDSNQPQHF.

The chain is built from TRBV6-2 or TRBV6-3 and TRBJ1-2, with TRBD1 identical over 8 bases. V gave up 11 bases and J gave up 6 bases; unmatched junction bases: 5. The CDR3 consists of 11 residues. The V gene's germline CDR1 is MNHEY and CDR2 SVGEGT. The CDR3 nucleotides are TGTGCCGCCGGACAGGGCCATGGCTACACCTTC. It is translated as CAAGQGHGYTF.

This chain links TRBV20-1 with TRBJ2-7; 7 bases line up with TRBD2. The length of the CDR3 is 14 residues. Germline V gives CDR1 DFQATT, CDR2 SNEGSKA (reference sequence). Trimming at V came to 6 bases and at J to 2 bases, leaving 10 bases not matched to a gene. This CDR3 reads CSASPGREPYEQYF. The CDR3 DNA sequence: TGCAGTGCCTCCCCGGGGCGGGAGCCCTACGAGCAGTACTTC.

The chain has TRBV7-6 and TRBJ2-2; D call uncertain. Between the trimmed V and J ends, which lost 3 bases and 7 bases, there was a span of 9 bases. CDR1 SGHVS and CDR2 FNYEAQ come from the germline V gene. The CDR3 covers 13 residues. DNA of the CDR3: TGTGCCAGCAGCTTGTCCGAGTACGGGGAGCTGTTTTTT. This codes for CASSLSEYGELFF.

This clonotype has a single count. The gene calls are TRBV20-1 and TRBJ2-7; D may be TRBD1 (5 bases). CDR1 and CDR2 (germline): DFQATT, SNEGSKA (reference sequence). V was cut by 6 bases and J by 5 bases, with 17 bases left in between. The CDR3 length is 13 residues. CDR3: CSATQTAFHEQYF. The CDR3 DNA reads TGCAGTGCAACTCAGACAGCTTTCCACGAGCAGTACTTC.

CDR3 sequence reads: CASSHQTAQETQYF. The DNA for the CDR3 is TGTGCCAGCAGCCATCAGACGGCGCAAGAGACCCAGTACTTC. This sequence joins TRBV7-9 and TRBJ2-5, with D hard to call. The CDR3 covers 14 residues. Between the trimmed V and J ends, which lost 5 bases and 2 bases, there was a span of 12 bases. In germline, CDR1 is SEHNR, CDR2 FQNEAQ (reference sequence).

The rearrangement joins TRBV6-1 to TRBJ1-4, with D uncertain. CDR1 MNHNS and CDR2 SASEGT come from the germline V gene. Between the trimmed V and J ends, which lost 1 base and 4 bases, there was a span of 7 bases. This CDR3 contains 14 residues. The CDR3 region has the DNA TGTGCCAGCAGTGAAGGCTCTTATAATGAAAAACTGTTTTTT. It yields the protein CASSEGSYNEKLFF.

This clonotype has more than one count but fewer than ten. The gene calls are TRBV7-8 and TRBJ1-4; D unresolved. The CDR3 spans 15 residues. The V end was cut by 2 bases, the J end by 6 bases, with 13 bases between. CDR1 and CDR2 (germline): SGHVS, FQNEAQ. Written as DNA, the CDR3 is TGTGCCAGCAGCTTAAGTAATCCCCCGTATGAAAAACTGTTTTTT. It codes for CASSLSNPPYEKLFF.

The chain employs TRBV7-2 and TRBJ2-5, with 7 bases aligning to TRBD1. V gave up 2 bases and J gave up 4 bases; unmatched junction bases: 4. The germline V gene encodes CDR1 SGHTA and CDR2 FQGNSA. The length of the CDR3 is 14 residues. In nucleotides, the CDR3 is TGTGCCAGCAGCTTACAGGGGGAAGGAGAGACCCAGTACTTC. It encodes CASSLQGEGETQYF. The complete variable domain, with remaining parts taken from reference TRBV7-2 and TRBJ2-5, reads GAGVSQSPSNKVTEKGKDVELRCDPISGHTALYWYRQSLGQGLEFLIYFQGNSAPDKSGLPSDRFSAERTGGSVSTLTIQRTQQEDSAVYLCASSLQGEGETQYFGPGTRLLVL.

This chain joins TRBV29-1 and TRBJ2-3; D ambiguous. V gave up 4 bases and J gave up 0 bases, with 8 bases separating them. Germline lookup yields CDR1 SQVTM and CDR2 ANQGSEA. The CDR3 is made up of 13 amino acids. CDR3 amino acids: CSVGDLSTDTQYF. DNA of the CDR3: TGCAGCGTTGGCGACCTTAGCACAGATACGCAGTATTTT.

V is TRBV5-5 and J is TRBJ1-1, with TRBD1 identical over 9 bases. This CDR3 has 13 amino acids. Trimming cost V 7 bases and J 7 bases; bases outside gene matches: 8. The germline CDR1 and CDR2 sequences are SGHKS and YYEKEE (reference sequence). CDR3 nucleotide sequence: TGTGCCAGCGAAAGGACAGGGGTGGGTGAAGCTTTCTTT. It encodes CASERTGVGEAFF.

The table lists this clonotype with many counts. This chain joins TRBV29-1 and TRBJ1-2; 9 nucleotides agree with TRBD1. V was clipped by 7 bases and J by 6 bases; unmatched bases: 3. Germline lookup yields CDR1 SQVTM and CDR2 ANQGSEA. There are 11 residues in the CDR3. The CDR3 DNA reads TGCAGCGCCTGGACAGGGGATGGCTACACCTTC. Translation gives CSAWTGDGYTF.

V and J are TRBV7-2 and TRBJ1-6, with no clear D. Germline V lookup: CDR1 SGHTA, CDR2 FQGNSA. The V end was cut by 5 bases, the J end by 14 bases, with 13 bases between. The length of the CDR3 is 12 residues. CDR3 sequence: CASSPTGLALHF. Written as DNA, the CDR3 is TGTGCCAGCAGCCCCACGGGGTTAGCCCTCCACTTT.

V gene TRBV18 combines with J gene TRBJ2-2; 10 bases are a match to TRBD1. This CDR3 is built from 18 residues. The V gene's germline CDR1 is KGHSH and CDR2 LQKENI. V dropped 1 base and J dropped 4; count of bases not matched to a gene: 9. The CDR3 spells CASSPLRQGAPTTGELFF. In nucleotides, the CDR3 is TGTGCCAGCTCACCACTACGACAGGGGGCCCCTACCACCGGGGAGCTGTTTTTT. Drawing the rest from reference TRBV18 and TRBJ2-2, the complete variable domain is NAGVMQNPRHLVRRRGQEARLRCSPMKGHSHVYWYRQLPEEGLKFMVYLQKENIIDESGMPKERFSAEFPKEGPSILRIQQVVRGDSAAYFCASSPLRQGAPTTGELFFGEGSRLTVL.

The CDR3 spells CASSVDPDTHEAFF. CDR3 in DNA: TGTGCCAGCAGCGTAGATCCGGACACCCATGAAGCTTTCTTT. V gene TRBV9 combines with J gene TRBJ1-1, with D perhaps TRBD1 (5 bases). The germline gives CDR1 SGDLS, CDR2 YYNGEE. CDR3 size: 14 residues. Trimming removed 0 bases from V and 7 bases from J, with 13 bases in between.

This rearrangement joins TRBV20-1 to TRBJ1-5, with D unclear. Trimming took off 6 bases at V and 2 bases at J, with 17 bases between the two ends. CDR1 DFQATT and CDR2 SNEGSKA come from the germline V gene (reference sequence). The CDR3 spans 15 residues. This chain's CDR3 is CSAARVGEGNQPQHF. The CDR3, as DNA: TGCAGTGCCGCTAGGGTCGGCGAAGGCAATCAGCCCCAGCATTTT.

This chain uses TRBV24-1 with TRBJ1-2; 8 positions match TRBD1. CDR1 KGHDR and CDR2 SFDVKD come from the germline V gene. The CDR3 loop spans 11 amino acids. The J segment lost 8 bases and the V segment lost 10 bases, leaving 5 bases of the junction unmatched. The chain's CDR3 is CATSGGYGYTF. The CDR3 nucleotides read TGTGCCACTTCAGGGGGCTACGGCTACACCTTC.